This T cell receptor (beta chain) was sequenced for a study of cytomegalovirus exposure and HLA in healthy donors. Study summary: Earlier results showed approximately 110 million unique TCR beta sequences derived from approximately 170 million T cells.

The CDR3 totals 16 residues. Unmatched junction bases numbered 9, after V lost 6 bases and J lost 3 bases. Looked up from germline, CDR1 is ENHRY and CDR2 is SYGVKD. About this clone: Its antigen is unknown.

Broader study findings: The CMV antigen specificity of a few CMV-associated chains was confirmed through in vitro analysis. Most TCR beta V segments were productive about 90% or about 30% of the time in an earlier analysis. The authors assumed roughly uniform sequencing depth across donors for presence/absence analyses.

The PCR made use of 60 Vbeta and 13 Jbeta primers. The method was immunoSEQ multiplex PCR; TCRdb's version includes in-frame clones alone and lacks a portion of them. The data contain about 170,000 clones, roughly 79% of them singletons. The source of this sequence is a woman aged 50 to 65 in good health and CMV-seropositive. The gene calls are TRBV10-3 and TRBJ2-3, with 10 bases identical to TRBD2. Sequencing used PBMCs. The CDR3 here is CAIRTPSGGETDTQYF. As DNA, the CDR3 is TGTGCCATCAGGACCCCGAGCGGGGGGGAAACAGATACGCAGTATTTT.